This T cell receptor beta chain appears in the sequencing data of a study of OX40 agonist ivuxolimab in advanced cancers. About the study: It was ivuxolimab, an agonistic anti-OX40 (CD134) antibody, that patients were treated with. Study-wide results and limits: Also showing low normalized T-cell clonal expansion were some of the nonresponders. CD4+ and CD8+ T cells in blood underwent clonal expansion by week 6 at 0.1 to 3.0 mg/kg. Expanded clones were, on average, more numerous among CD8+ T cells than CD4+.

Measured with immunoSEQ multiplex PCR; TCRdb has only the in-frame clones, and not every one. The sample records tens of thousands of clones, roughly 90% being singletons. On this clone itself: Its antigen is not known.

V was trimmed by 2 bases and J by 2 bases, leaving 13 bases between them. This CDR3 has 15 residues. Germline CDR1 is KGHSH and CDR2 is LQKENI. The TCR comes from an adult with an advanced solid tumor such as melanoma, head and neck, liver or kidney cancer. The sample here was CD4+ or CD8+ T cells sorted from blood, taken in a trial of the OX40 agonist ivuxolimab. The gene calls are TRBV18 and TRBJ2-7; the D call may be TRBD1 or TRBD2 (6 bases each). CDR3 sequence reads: CASSPNDGGAYEQYF. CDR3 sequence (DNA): TGTGCCAGCTCACCAAATGACGGGGGCGCCTACGAGCAGTACTTC.